This passage covers 24 T cell receptor beta chains from one sample sequenced in a study of OX40 agonist ivuxolimab in advanced cancers. Sequenced by immunoSEQ multiplex PCR; TCRdb stores in-frame clones only, minus some. This table holds tens of thousands of clones, about 88% found once. The sequencing here drew on CD4+ or CD8+ T cells sorted from blood, taken in a trial of the OX40 agonist ivuxolimab. Receptors were obtained from an adult with an advanced solid tumor such as melanoma, head and neck, liver or kidney cancer.

The J gene is TRBJ1-2, the V gene TRBV5-1; 10 bases fit TRBD1. V lost 3 bases, J lost 6 bases, and 8 bases stayed unmatched. The CDR3 extends over 15 amino acids. Germline V gene data show CDR1 as SGHRS and CDR2 as YFSETQ. CDR3 nucleotides: TGCGCCAGCAGCTCGCTGACAGGGGGCTCAGATGGCTACACCTTC. Its translation: CASSSLTGGSDGYTF.

The chain carries TRBV19 and TRBJ2-7; 9 nucleotides line up with TRBD1. This CDR3 contains 15 residues. The germline CDR1 and CDR2 sequences are LNHDA and SQIVND (reference sequence). With V trimmed by 3 bases and J by 6 bases, 9 bases remained unmatched. CDR3 sequence (DNA): TGTGCCAGTAGTATGGAAGACAGGGGGTGGGCCGAGCAGTACTTC. Its protein is CASSMEDRGWAEQYF.

The chain combines TRBV2 with TRBJ2-1; D may match TRBD1 or TRBD2 (5 bases each). This CDR3 has 13 amino acids. Between the trimmed V and J ends, which lost 6 bases and 6 bases, there was a span of 12 bases. CDR1 is SNHLY, CDR2 FYNNEI, per germline. The CDR3 reads CASRRDRFNEQFF. The CDR3 DNA reads as TGTGCCAGCAGGAGGGACCGCTTCAATGAGCAGTTCTTC.

V is TRBV7-2 and J is TRBJ2-3; TRBD1 matches at 10 bases. Germline V gene sequence: CDR1 SGHTA, CDR2 FQGNSA. CDR3 length: 16 residues. Unmatched junction bases numbered 6, after V lost 3 bases and J lost 3 bases. This chain's CDR3 is CASSFRDRGWTDTQYF. The CDR3 DNA reads as TGTGCCAGCAGCTTCCGGGACAGGGGCTGGACAGATACGCAGTATTTT.

This sequence joins TRBV28 and TRBJ2-7; 8 bases fit TRBD1. V was clipped by 7 bases and J by 2 bases; unmatched bases: 7. CDR1 and CDR2 from the germline V gene are MDHEN and SYDVKM. The CDR3 loop spans 14 amino acids. Here the CDR3 reads CASKGTGSAYEQYF. The CDR3, as DNA: TGTGCCAGCAAAGGGACAGGCTCTGCCTACGAGCAGTACTTC.

J is TRBJ2-3 and V is TRBV2; D is perhaps TRBD2 (6 bases). Germline V lookup: CDR1 SNHLY, CDR2 FYNNEI. This CDR3 spans 14 amino acids. V was shortened by 8 bases and J by 2 bases, with 14 bases between the two germline ends. The CDR3 coding sequence is TGTGCCAGCCGGCGGCTAGCGAACACAGATACGCAGTATTTT. Protein product: CASRRLANTDTQYF.

This chain uses TRBV7-3 with TRBJ2-2; D is uncertain. The CDR3 spans 13 residues. CDR1 and CDR2 (germline): SGHTA, FQGTGA. With 3 bases removed from V and 5 bases from J, the gap between germline ends came to 7 bases. DNA for the CDR3: TGTGCCAGCAGCTTCTCCGGGACCGGGGAGCTGTTTTTT. Its protein is CASSFSGTGELFF.

V usage is TRBV11-2 and J usage is TRBJ2-7; no clear D gene. V lost 1 base and J 4 bases, leaving 11 bases between the germline ends. Germline V lookup: CDR1 SGHAT, CDR2 FQNNGV. There are 14 residues in the CDR3. CDR3 loop: CASSLVSIPYEQYF. CDR3 DNA: TGTGCCAGCAGCTTAGTTAGTATACCTTACGAGCAGTACTTC.

CDR3 nucleotide sequence: TGTGCCAGCAGCGACCCCGGGACAGGGATTGGCTACACCTTC. Its protein is CASSDPGTGIGYTF. The chain has TRBV6-4 and TRBJ1-2; 9 positions match TRBD1. From germline, CDR1 is MRHNA and CDR2 SNTAGT. J lost 7 bases, V lost 6 bases, and 9 bases had no gene match. The CDR3 runs to 14 residues.

The chain joins TRBV19 to TRBJ1-5; 8 bases are a match to TRBD1. The CDR3 is 13 residues long. Germline trimming cut 10 bases from V and 6 bases from J; bases unmatched to any gene: 8. In germline, CDR1 is LNHDA, CDR2 SQIVND (reference sequence). The CDR3 DNA follows: TGTGCCACCTCCCAGGGGGCAGGTCAGCCCCAGCATTTT. It codes for CATSQGAGQPQHF.

The chain carries TRBV10-3 and TRBJ2-7, with TRBD2 identical over 7 bases. V gave up 10 bases and J gave up 3 bases; unmatched junction bases: 3. Germline V lookup: CDR1 ENHRY, CDR2 SYGVKD. The CDR3 totals 11 residues. CDR3: CATQRDYEQYF. The CDR3 DNA follows: TGTGCCACCCAGCGGGACTACGAGCAGTACTTC.

This chain connects TRBV7-3 to TRBJ1-1; D gene ambiguous. In germline, CDR1 is SGHTA, CDR2 FQGTGA. The V end lost 0 bases, the J end lost 1 base, and 3 bases lay between the germline ends. The CDR3 has 13 residues. The CDR3 here is CASSLTRNTEAFF. CDR3 bases: TGTGCCAGCAGCTTAACCAGGAACACTGAAGCTTTCTTT.

The J gene is TRBJ2-3, the V gene TRBV4-1, with no clear D. The CDR3 spans 15 residues. V lost 0 bases, J lost 11 bases, and 18 bases lay in between. The V gene's germline CDR1 is MGHRA and CDR2 YSYEKL. In DNA form, the CDR3 reads TGCGCCAGCAGCCAAGAGGGTATGGGTAGGCTGGGGCAGTATTTT. This codes for CASSQEGMGRLGQYF.

This sequence joins TRBV6-1 and TRBJ2-5; D not resolved. The germline V gene has CDR1 MNHNS and CDR2 SASEGT. The CDR3 sequence is 12 residues long. The V end lost 6 bases, the J end lost 5 bases, and 10 bases lay between the germline ends. CDR3: CASSPRLETQYF. DNA of the CDR3: TGTGCCAGCAGCCCGAGATTGGAGACCCAGTACTTC.

This clone has just one count. V usage is TRBV7-2 and J usage is TRBJ2-1, with 9 nucleotides matching TRBD2. The CDR3 extends over 16 amino acids. Germline V gene data show CDR1 as SGHTA and CDR2 as FQGNSA. V lost 5 bases and J lost 8; bases outside the gene matches: 13. Here the CDR3 DNA reads TGTGCCAGCAGCCCCCCAGGTAGCGGGAGTCTCTATGAGCAGTTCTTC. It specifies CASSPPGSGSLYEQFF.

The chain carries TRBV19 and TRBJ1-5, with TRBD1 identical over 7 bases. The V segment lost 3 bases and the J segment 5 bases; nucleotides outside the gene matches: 7. Germline loops: CDR1 LNHDA, CDR2 SQIVND (reference sequence). The CDR3 runs to 15 residues. Written as DNA, the CDR3 is TGTGCCAGTAGTATGGGTGACAGGGAGTATCAGCCCCAGCATTTT. It encodes CASSMGDREYQPQHF.

In this sample, this clone turned up once. The chain employs TRBV20-1 and TRBJ2-7, with D unresolved. V lost 2 bases and J 5 bases, leaving 4 bases between the germline ends. This CDR3 contains 10 residues. Germline values: CDR1 DFQATT, CDR2 SNEGSKA (reference sequence). CDR3 in DNA: TGCAGTGCTAGACACGACGAGCAGTACTTC. It translates to CSARHDEQYF.

This sequence joins TRBV7-3 and TRBJ2-5, with TRBD1 identical over 10 bases. The CDR3 has 15 residues. The germline V gene has CDR1 SGHTA and CDR2 FQGTGA. V dropped 4 bases and J dropped 5; count of bases not matched to a gene: 7. This CDR3 is CASSSRQGAGETQYF. The CDR3 DNA follows: TGTGCCAGCAGCTCCCGACAGGGGGCGGGGGAGACCCAGTACTTC.

This clone is a singleton in its sample. The chain carries TRBV18 and TRBJ2-2; 13 nucleotides align to TRBD2. Germline CDR1 is KGHSH and CDR2 is LQKENI. V lost 5 bases, J lost 4 bases, and 7 bases stayed unmatched. This CDR3 is built from 17 residues. The CDR3, as DNA: TGTGCCAGCTCAATCGGACTAGCGGGAGATCGCACCGGGGAGCTGTTTTTT. Translated, it gives CASSIGLAGDRTGELFF. The whole variable domain, remainder taken from reference TRBV18 and TRBJ2-2, is NAGVMQNPRHLVRRRGQEARLRCSPMKGHSHVYWYRQLPEEGLKFMVYLQKENIIDESGMPKERFSAEFPKEGPSILRIQQVVRGDSAAYFCASSIGLAGDRTGELFFGEGSRLTVL.

This clone was seen a handful of times. This chain joins TRBV7-8 and TRBJ2-1; D is unclear. Germline CDR1 reads SGHVS; CDR2 reads FQNEAQ. There are 12 residues in the CDR3. V was cut by 1 base and J by 12 bases, with 10 bases left in between. In nucleotides, the CDR3 is TGTGCCAGCAGCTTAGGAGGAAAGGGGCAGTTCTTC. Protein sequence: CASSLGGKGQFF. Looking up the rest from reference TRBV7-8 and TRBJ2-1 gives the full variable domain: GAGVSQSPRYKVAKRGQDVALRCDPISGHVSLFWYQQALGQGPEFLTYFQNEAQLDKSGLPSDRFFAERPEGSVSTLKIQRTQQEDSAVYLCASSLGGKGQFFGPGTRLTVL.

This clone was seen once. The V and J genes are TRBV28 and TRBJ2-4; 11 bases align to TRBD2. CDR3 length: 14 residues. The germline V gene encodes CDR1 MDHEN and CDR2 SYDVKM. The V gene end was trimmed by 6 bases and the J gene end by 8 bases; junction bases not matched to a gene: 6. Here the CDR3 DNA reads TGTGCCAGCAGGACCACTAGCGGGGGACACATTCAGTACTTC. Protein product: CASRTTSGGHIQYF.

The chain couples TRBV5-1 to TRBJ1-1, with D perhaps TRBD1 (5 bases). The V end was cut by 1 base, the J end by 5 bases, with 15 bases between. The CDR3 is 15 residues long. Germline V gene lookup returns CDR1 SGHRS and CDR2 YFSETQ. The CDR3 here is CASSLNQGGWTEAFF. The DNA for the CDR3 is TGCGCCAGCAGCTTGAATCAGGGAGGATGGACTGAAGCTTTCTTT.

This clone was recorded a few times. This chain uses TRBV19 with TRBJ2-5; 10 nucleotides line up with TRBD2. The germline V gene encodes CDR1 LNHDA and CDR2 SQIVND (reference sequence). The CDR3 length is 14 residues. V lost 5 bases, J lost 3 bases, and 3 bases stayed unmatched. The CDR3 DNA is TGTGCCAGTAGTCCCGGACTAGCGGAAGAGACCCAGTACTTC. Translated: CASSPGLAEETQYF.

This clone was detected a few times. V gene TRBV19 combines with J gene TRBJ2-5, with 7 bases fitting TRBD1. Unmatched junction bases numbered 9, after V lost 0 bases and J lost 5 bases. This CDR3 has 16 residues. The germline V gene has CDR1 LNHDA and CDR2 SQIVND (reference sequence). The CDR3 reads CASSIDHSRGKETQYF. The CDR3 coding sequence is TGTGCCAGTAGTATAGATCACTCCAGGGGGAAGGAGACCCAGTACTTC.